These 30 T cell receptor beta chains came from one sample sequenced in a study of blood T cell repertoires in COVID-19. The method was immunoSEQ multiplex PCR; TCRdb's version includes in-frame clones alone and lacks a portion of them. The sample records some 180,000 clones, approximately 84% being singletons. Sequencing used peripheral blood. The source of these receptors is a man in his 70s with active or convalescent COVID-19.

The V gene is TRBV27, the J gene TRBJ1-5; D not certain. The CDR3 is 14 residues long. Trimming cost V 5 bases and J 2 bases, with 10 bases left between them. Germline V gene data show CDR1 as MNHEY and CDR2 as SMNVEV (reference sequence). CDR3 nucleotide sequence: TGTGCCAGCAGTCTTGACTATCGCAATCAGCCCCAGCATTTT. Translating it yields CASSLDYRNQPQHF.

The rearrangement links TRBV3-1 (or the pseudogene TRBV3-2) to TRBJ2-5; TRBD2 agrees at 9 bases. CDR3 length: 15 amino acids. V lost 1 base to trimming and J lost 1 base; unmatched junction nucleotides: 1. In germline, CDR1 is LGHDT, CDR2 YNNKEL (reference sequence). DNA for the CDR3: TGTGCCAGCAGCCAAGGGGGACTAGCCCAAGAGACCCAGTACTTC. As protein: CASSQGGLAQETQYF.

In regard to this clone: The junction does not match germline at one end; this may be a read error. The chain has TRBV7-8 and TRBJ2-2; 10 bases map to TRBD1. The CDR3 has 12 amino acids. CDR1 and CDR2 (germline): SGHVS, FQNEAQ. CDR3: CASSPGTGEVFF. CDR3 DNA sequence: TGTGCCAGCAGCCCCGGGACAGGGGAGGTGTTTTTT.

The gene calls are TRBV27 and TRBJ2-7; 10 bases align to TRBD1. V lost 5 bases to trimming and J lost 6 bases; unmatched junction nucleotides: 10. CDR1 MNHEY and CDR2 SMNVEV come from the germline V gene (reference sequence). The length of the CDR3 is 15 residues. The DNA of the CDR3 is TGTGCCAGCAGTCCTCGACAGGGGGCGCGGTCCGAGCAGTACTTC. This sequence encodes CASSPRQGARSEQYF.

The count of this clone is one. No DNA is shown, since the ends of the CDR3 on it are uncertain; the CDR3 is the one TCRdb lists. V usage is TRBV20-1 and J usage is TRBJ1-3. CDR1 and CDR2 (germline): DFQATT, SNEGSKA (reference sequence). Ends included, the CDR3 has 15 residues. The CDR3 here is CSASIGSVPGNTIYF.

This clone was found a few times. The chain is built from TRBV7-2 and TRBJ2-1, with D hard to call. Germline CDR1 and CDR2: SGHTA and FQGNSA. The V gene lost 3 bases and the J gene lost 7 bases, with 13 bases spanning the gap. The CDR3 extends over 14 amino acids. The CDR3, as DNA: TGTGCCAGCAGCTTGAGAGTAGCCGGGAATGAGCAGTTCTTC. Its translation: CASSLRVAGNEQFF.

The genes are TRBV7-6 and TRBJ1-6, with D possibly matching TRBD1 (6 bases). The V and J ends lost 8 bases and 13 bases respectively, with 24 bases between them. The germline gives CDR1 SGHVS, CDR2 FNYEAQ. The CDR3 length is 15 residues. The chain's CDR3 is CASARRTAPWQPLHF. Here the CDR3 DNA reads TGTGCCAGCGCCCGGAGGACAGCACCTTGGCAGCCCCTCCACTTT.

The CDR3 sequence is CASSHRGAGSSYEQYF. CDR3 bases: TGTGCCAGTAGCCATCGGGGGGCAGGGAGCTCCTACGAGCAGTACTTC. The chain joins TRBV19 to TRBJ2-7; D might be TRBD2 (7 bases). This CDR3 comprises 16 residues. The germline V gene encodes CDR1 LNHDA and CDR2 SQIVND (reference sequence). V shed 6 bases and J shed 0 bases, with 18 bases lying between them.

The chain carries TRBV28 and TRBJ2-7, with 11 bases identical to TRBD2. The V and J ends lost 6 bases and 4 bases, in that order; junction bases with no gene match: 8. Germline CDR1 MDHEN, CDR2 SYDVKM. The length of the CDR3 is 15 residues. CDR3 sequence reads: CASSKSTSGTYEQYF. Here the CDR3 DNA reads TGTGCCAGCAGCAAATCGACTAGCGGGACTTACGAGCAGTACTTC.

V is TRBV5-1 and J is TRBJ1-1; 10 positions agree with TRBD1. Germline CDR1 reads SGHRS; CDR2 reads YFSETQ. Losses at the gene ends were 4 bases for V and 3 bases for J; bases not matched to a gene: 6. The length of the CDR3 is 15 residues. CDR3 bases: TGCGCCAGCAGCGTTGGGGGGACAGGGGACACTGAAGCTTTCTTT. Amino acids: CASSVGGTGDTEAFF.

The chain links TRBV7-2 to TRBJ1-5, with TRBD1 matching over 7 bases. The CDR3 totals 14 residues. Germline V gene sequence: CDR1 SGHTA, CDR2 FQGNSA. Trimming at V came to 5 bases and at J to 9 bases, leaving 10 bases not matched to a gene. CDR3 loop: CASSTGQTSGPQHF. CDR3 bases: TGTGCCAGCAGCACGGGACAGACCTCAGGGCCCCAGCATTTT.

The CDR3 sequence is CASSPTTGFYSYEQYF. CDR3 nucleotides: TGTGCCAGCAGCCCAACGACAGGGTTTTACTCCTACGAGCAGTACTTC. The chain combines TRBV9 with TRBJ2-7; 7 bases are shared with TRBD1. The CDR3 loop spans 16 amino acids. Trimming took 4 bases from V and 0 from J; bases not matched to a gene: 10. Germline assignment: CDR1 SGDLS and CDR2 YYNGEE.

The CDR3 spells CASGDRVGTEAFF. In DNA form, the CDR3 reads TGTGCCAGCGGAGACAGGGTGGGGACTGAAGCTTTCTTT. The rearrangement links TRBV6-5 to TRBJ1-1; 7 bases map to TRBD1. CDR3 length: 13 residues. Losses at the gene ends were 8 bases for V and 5 bases for J; bases not matched to a gene: 8. Germline V gene data show CDR1 as MNHEY and CDR2 as SVGAGI.

The chain uses TRBV7-3 and TRBJ2-2; 14 nucleotides agree with TRBD2. V lost 6 bases, J lost 4 bases, and 10 bases stayed unmatched. This CDR3 region has 18 residues. Germline V gene lookup returns CDR1 SGHTA and CDR2 FQGTGA. The DNA of the CDR3 is TGTGCCAGCAGGCAGCCGGGACTAGCGGGAGTGGGCACCGGGGAGCTGTTTTTT. Translating it yields CASRQPGLAGVGTGELFF. The full variable domain, completed using reference TRBV7-3 and TRBJ2-2, is GAGVSQTPSNKVTEKGKYVELRCDPISGHTALYWYRQSLGQGPEFLIYFQGTGAADDSGLPNDRFFAVRPEGSVSTLKIQRTERGDSAVYLCASRQPGLAGVGTGELFFGEGSRLTVL.

This clone occurred once. The V call is TRBV11-2, the J call TRBJ2-2; tentatively, D is TRBD1 (6 bases). The V gene's germline CDR1 is SGHAT and CDR2 FQNNGV. The CDR3 loop spans 16 amino acids. The germline V and J ends were trimmed by 6 bases and 2 bases, with 16 bases remaining between them. The CDR3 DNA reads TGTGCCAGCAGACCAGTGAGGGGGAGTAACACCGGGGAGCTGTTTTTT. This gives the protein CASRPVRGSNTGELFF.

The chain joins TRBV19 to TRBJ2-2, with 13 bases fitting TRBD2. The V segment lost 3 bases and the J segment 7 bases; nucleotides outside the gene matches: 17. CDR3 size: 20 residues. Germline assignment: CDR1 LNHDA and CDR2 SQIVND (reference sequence). CDR3: CASSIGGLAGVGRIGGELFF. In DNA form, the CDR3 reads TGTGCCAGTAGTATCGGAGGACTAGCGGGAGTCGGGAGAATCGGCGGGGAGCTGTTTTTT. Based on the CDR3 plus reference TRBV19 and TRBJ2-2, the full variable domain is DGGITQSPKYLFRKEGQNVTLSCEQNLNHDAMYWYRQDPGQGLRLIYYSQIVNDFQKGDIAEGYSVSREKKESFPLTVTSAQKNPTAFYLCASSIGGLAGVGRIGGELFFGEGSRLTVL.

The rearrangement links TRBV5-1 to TRBJ1-3, with a weak D call TRBD1 (5 bases). The V gene lost 5 bases and the J gene lost 0 bases, with 12 bases spanning the gap. From germline, CDR1 is SGHRS and CDR2 YFSETQ. This CDR3 has 15 amino acids. CDR3 residues: CASSKDKYSGNTIYF. The DNA of the CDR3 is TGCGCCAGCAGTAAGGACAAGTACTCTGGAAACACCATATATTTT. Together with reference TRBV5-1 and TRBJ1-3, the CDR3 gives the full variable domain: KAGVTQTPRYLIKTRGQQVTLSCSPISGHRSVSWYQQTPGQGLQFLFEYFSETQRNKGNFPGRFSGRQFSNSRSEMNVSTLELGDSALYLCASSKDKYSGNTIYFGEGSWLTVV.

The chain is built from TRBV7-9 and TRBJ1-1; TRBD1 is a possible D gene (5 bases). With 5 bases removed from V and 8 bases from J, the gap between germline ends came to 9 bases. Germline CDR1 reads SEHNR; CDR2 reads FQNEAQ (reference sequence). The CDR3 extends over 11 amino acids. The CDR3 sequence is CASSQSGEAFF. CDR3 bases: TGTGCCAGCAGCCAATCAGGGGAAGCTTTCTTT.

This clone was recorded only once. This chain connects TRBV7-8 to TRBJ1-3; 7 positions agree with TRBD1. CDR1 and CDR2 (germline): SGHVS, FQNEAQ. Losses at the gene ends were 1 base for V and 5 bases for J; bases not matched to a gene: 14. There are 18 residues in the CDR3. DNA for the CDR3: TGTGCCAGCAGCTTAGTAAATATGCGGGACAGTGCTAGAAACACCATATATTTT. Its translation is CASSLVNMRDSARNTIYF.

This chain uses TRBV11-2 with TRBJ2-5; D is unclear. Trimming stripped 0 bases from V and 7 bases from J, with 6 bases between. Per germline, CDR1 SGHAT and CDR2 FQNNGV. The length of the CDR3 is 12 residues. The CDR3 nucleotides are TGTGCCAGCAGCTTAGATATGCGGACCCAGTACTTC. Amino acid sequence: CASSLDMRTQYF.

This clone was seen a few times. The rearrangement links TRBV2 to TRBJ2-7, with D perhaps matching TRBD1 (6 bases). The CDR3 spans 15 residues. Germline CDR1 SNHLY, CDR2 FYNNEI. V lost 5 bases and J lost 6, with 20 bases in between. The CDR3 is CASSNTQGSVSEQYF. CDR3 in DNA: TGTGCCAGCAGTAACACACAGGGCTCGGTATCCGAGCAGTACTTC.

This clone was detected once. This chain links TRBV11-2 with TRBJ2-6; TRBD1 agrees at 7 bases. V was clipped by 7 bases and J by 2 bases; unmatched bases: 2. Germline CDR1 and CDR2: SGHAT and FQNNGV. This CDR3 is 14 amino acids long. The CDR3 sequence: CASTGTAGANVLTF. CDR3 sequence (DNA): TGTGCCAGCACCGGGACAGCTGGGGCCAACGTCCTGACTTTC.

CDR3 sequence: CASSPGRDSQPNEKLFF. For the CDR3, the DNA is TGCGCCAGCAGCCCCGGGAGGGACTCCCAACCAAATGAAAAACTGTTTTTT. The genes are TRBV5-1 and TRBJ1-4; D may be TRBD1 (5 bases). Deletions cut 4 bases from V and 5 bases from J, with 21 bases between. CDR3 length: 17 residues. The germline CDR1 and CDR2 sequences are SGHRS and YFSETQ.

The CDR3 is CACSGTLNTEAFF. The CDR3 DNA follows: TGTGCCTGTTCCGGGACACTAAACACTGAAGCTTTCTTT. The chain combines TRBV30 with TRBJ1-1; possibly TRBD1 for D (6 bases). Trimming took off 6 bases at V and 2 bases at J, with 13 bases between the two ends. Germline loops: CDR1 GTSNPN, CDR2 SVGIG (reference sequence). This CDR3 spans 13 amino acids. Full variable domain (outside the CDR3, taken from reference TRBV30 and TRBJ1-1): SQTIHQWPATLVQPVGSPLSLECTVEGTSNPNLYWYRQAAGRGLQLLFYSVGIGQISSEVPQNLSASRPQDRQFILSSKKLLLSDSGFYLCACSGTLNTEAFFGQGTRLTVV.

This rearrangement joins TRBV20-1 to TRBJ2-7; D perhaps matches TRBD2 (6 bases). Germline V gives CDR1 DFQATT, CDR2 SNEGSKA (reference sequence). V lost 3 bases and J 3 bases, leaving 15 bases between the germline ends. The CDR3 is 14 amino acids. CDR3 nucleotides: TGCAGTGCTAGTTCTCGGGGGACGGACTACGAGCAGTACTTC. This encodes CSASSRGTDYEQYF.

J is TRBJ1-4 and V is TRBV19, with 8 bases aligning to TRBD1. The CDR3 is 17 residues long. V lost 8 bases to trimming and J lost 7 bases; unmatched junction nucleotides: 18. Germline V gives CDR1 LNHDA, CDR2 SQIVND (reference sequence). CDR3 sequence reads: CASRPYGGTGFSEKLFF. CDR3 bases: TGTGCCAGTCGCCCGTATGGAGGGACAGGTTTTAGTGAAAAACTGTTTTTT.

V is TRBV7-8 and J is TRBJ2-3; 13 nucleotides match TRBD2. Per germline, CDR1 SGHVS and CDR2 FQNEAQ. The CDR3 runs to 15 residues. The V gene end was trimmed by 3 bases and the J gene end by 5 bases; junction bases not matched to a gene: 2. The CDR3, as DNA: TGTGCCAGCAGCTTTCGACTAGCGGGAGGAGATACGCAGTATTTT. This encodes CASSFRLAGGDTQYF.

The chain is built from TRBV7-2 and TRBJ1-6; D is perhaps TRBD1 (5 bases). CDR3 length equals 15 residues. V was trimmed by 3 bases and J by 3 bases, leaving 9 bases between them. CDR1 is SGHTA, CDR2 FQGNSA, per germline. The CDR3 region is CASSFRQRYNSPLHF. The CDR3 DNA follows: TGTGCCAGCAGCTTCAGACAGCGCTATAATTCACCCCTCCACTTT.

The V gene is TRBV27, the J gene TRBJ2-7; the D is unclear. In germline, CDR1 is MNHEY, CDR2 SMNVEV (reference sequence). The V end lost 5 bases, the J end lost 3 bases, and 14 bases lay between the germline ends. The CDR3 extends over 14 amino acids. CDR3 nucleotides: TGTGCCAGCAGTCAAAAAGAGACTTTCTACGAGCAGTACTTC. This encodes CASSQKETFYEQYF.

This chain uses TRBV27 with TRBJ1-1; perhaps TRBD1 as D (5 bases). Trimming took off 1 base at V and 4 bases at J, with 13 bases between the two ends. The CDR3 covers 15 residues. Germline CDR1 and CDR2: MNHEY and SMNVEV (reference sequence). CDR3 nucleotide sequence: TGTGCCAGCAGTTTATGGGGCACCTCGAGCACTGAAGCTTTCTTT. This encodes CASSLWGTSSTEAFF.